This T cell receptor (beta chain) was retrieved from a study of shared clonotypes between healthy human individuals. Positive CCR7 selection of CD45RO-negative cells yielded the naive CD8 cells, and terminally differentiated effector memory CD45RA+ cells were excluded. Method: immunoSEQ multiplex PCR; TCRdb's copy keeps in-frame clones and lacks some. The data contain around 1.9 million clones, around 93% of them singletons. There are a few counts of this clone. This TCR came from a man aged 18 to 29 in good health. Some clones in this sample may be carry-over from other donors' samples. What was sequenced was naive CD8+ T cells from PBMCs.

The chain's CDR3 is CASSPGPGDRDTEAFF. As DNA, the CDR3 is TGTGCCAGCAGCCCTGGGCCCGGGGACAGAGACACTGAAGCTTTCTTT. The chain is built from TRBV14 and TRBJ1-1; 7 bases match TRBD1. The V gene end was trimmed by 4 bases and the J gene end by 3 bases; junction bases not matched to a gene: 11. The CDR3 covers 16 residues. Germline values: CDR1 SGHDN, CDR2 FVKESK.